Listed here are 15 T cell receptor beta chains from one sample, sequenced in a study of T cells in Graves' hyperthyroidism and ophthalmopathy. Amplified TCR beta CDR3 regions derived from RNA transcripts. The HTBI primer set drove a first-round RT-PCR of the TCR CDR3. TCRdb reprocessed the multiplex PCR reads with MiXCR, giving one entry per CDR3 protein. The sample holds about 610,000 distinct CDR3 sequences, approximately 15% seen once. Source material: blood. The source of these receptors is a woman aged 35 to 49 with Graves' ophthalmopathy.

In this sample, this clonotype turned up many times. V is TRBV11-2 and J is TRBJ2-3; TRBD1 might be the D (5 bases). The germline V and J ends were trimmed by 4 bases and 0 bases, with 11 bases remaining between them. There are 15 residues in the CDR3. Looked up from germline, CDR1 is SGHAT and CDR2 is FQNNGV. In DNA, the CDR3 is TGTGCCAGCAGCTCAACCTGGACAAGCACAGATACGCAGTATTTT. Residues: CASSSTWTSTDTQYF.

This clonotype showed up many times. At one of its ends the junction is not consistent with the germline gene, which may arise from a read error. The chain combines TRBV6-2 or TRBV6-3 with TRBJ1-1, with D tentatively TRBD1 (6 bases). Per the germline V gene, CDR1 is MNHEY and CDR2 is SVGEGT. The CDR3 has 14 amino acids. The CDR3 region is CTSRGEALNTEAFF. CDR3 DNA: TGTACCAGCAGGGGCGAGGCGTTGAACACTGAAGCTTTCTTT.

This clonotype was observed many times. CDR3 in DNA: TGTGCCAGCAGCCGCCCGGTGGGGGGTAACTATGGCTACACCTTC. It yields the protein CASSRPVGGNYGYTF. The V call is TRBV28, the J call TRBJ1-2; possibly TRBD1 for D (5 bases). The V gene lost 6 bases and the J gene lost 1 base, with 15 bases spanning the gap. The CDR3 loop spans 15 amino acids. Looked up from germline, CDR1 is MDHEN and CDR2 is SYDVKM.

This clonotype showed up many times. The rearrangement joins TRBV28 to TRBJ1-2, with D possibly matching TRBD1 (6 bases). The CDR3 extends over 14 amino acids. V was trimmed by 6 bases and J by 8 bases, leaving 19 bases between them. Germline V CDR1 and CDR2: MDHEN, SYDVKM. In DNA, the CDR3 is TGTGCCAGCAGACGGCTAACACAGGGAATAGGCTACACCTTC. It codes for CASRRLTQGIGYTF.

At least ten counts were recorded for this clonotype. J is TRBJ2-5 and V is TRBV20-1; no reliable D call. The germline V and J ends were trimmed by 0 bases and 5 bases, with 13 bases remaining between them. The CDR3 sequence is 14 residues long. Germline CDR1 is DFQATT and CDR2 is SNEGSKA (reference sequence). DNA of the CDR3: TGCAGTGCTAGAGATCCCCAGGTTGAGGAGACCCAGTACTTC. Amino acid sequence: CSARDPQVEETQYF.

This clonotype was recorded at least ten times. This chain joins TRBV6-1 and TRBJ1-1, with D unresolved. This CDR3 has 13 amino acids. Trimming took 8 bases from V and 3 from J, leaving 13 bases between them. Germline lookup yields CDR1 MNHNS and CDR2 SASEGT. CDR3 nucleotide sequence: TGTGCCAGCGGCTATCCGGGTGACACTGAAGCTTTCTTT. As protein: CASGYPGDTEAFF.

At least ten counts were recorded for this clonotype. The chain has TRBV19 and TRBJ1-3, with no clear D. CDR1 and CDR2 from the germline V gene are LNHDA and SQIVND (reference sequence). CDR3 length equals 16 residues. The ends were cut back, 4 bases at V and 0 bases at J, with 13 bases in the middle. The CDR3 loop is CASSKGRLVSGNTIYF. In DNA form, the CDR3 reads TGTGCCAGTAGTAAAGGCCGACTCGTCTCTGGAAACACCATATATTTT.

In its sample, this clonotype was seen many times. The V call is TRBV28, the J call TRBJ2-5; D could derive from TRBD1 or TRBD2 (5 bases each). There are 16 residues in the CDR3. The V end was cut by 2 bases, the J end by 3 bases, with 16 bases between. CDR1 and CDR2 from the germline V gene are MDHEN and SYDVKM. The CDR3 spells CASSLTGTGLKETQYF. The CDR3 DNA reads as TGTGCCAGCAGTTTAACCGGGACCGGCTTGAAAGAGACCCAGTACTTC.

This clonotype was picked up many times. This chain uses TRBV12-3 or TRBV12-4 with TRBJ1-6; the D is unclear. V was pared by 3 bases and J by 5 bases, with 8 bases between. The CDR3 contains 14 residues. The CDR3 region has the DNA TGTGCCAGCAGTTTGGCCAGGCATAATTCACCCCTCCACTTT. Its translation is CASSLARHNSPLHF.

This clonotype was detected many times. The chain couples TRBV30 to TRBJ1-2; D is uncertain. This CDR3 region has 13 residues. With 0 bases removed from V and 8 bases from J, the gap between germline ends came to 13 bases. CDR1 is GTSNPN and CDR2 is SVGIG in the germline V gene (reference sequence). The CDR3 DNA follows: TGTGCCTGGAGTGTACTGACGGCTCACGGCTACACCTTC. Its translation is CAWSVLTAHGYTF.

This clonotype has only a few counts. The chain combines TRBV7-6 with TRBJ2-2; 7 bases are a match to TRBD2. CDR3 length equals 16 residues. CDR1 and CDR2 (germline): SGHVS, FNYEAQ. V lost 8 bases and J lost 2; bases outside the gene matches: 11. The CDR3 sequence is CASRLTGGPNTGELFF. Written as DNA, the CDR3 is TGTGCCAGCCGTTTGACGGGAGGCCCTAACACCGGGGAGCTGTTTTTT.

The chain has TRBV6-1 and TRBJ2-7; D is ambiguous. In germline, CDR1 is MNHNS, CDR2 SASEGT. This CDR3 spans 15 amino acids. The V end lost 8 bases, the J end lost 5 bases, and 22 bases lay between the germline ends. The CDR3 nucleotides are TGTGCCAGCGTCAGGAGACTCGGATTTACCCACGAGCAGTACTTC. Its protein product is CASVRRLGFTHEQYF.

The chain couples TRBV9 to TRBJ2-1; D not resolved. The germline V and J ends were trimmed by 0 bases and 6 bases, with 10 bases remaining between them. Looked up from germline, CDR1 is SGDLS and CDR2 is YYNGEE. The CDR3 is 14 amino acids. The CDR3, as DNA: TGTGCCAGCAGCGTAGATGAGTCAGCCAATGAGCAGTTCTTC. The encoded protein is CASSVDESANEQFF.

The CDR3 DNA sequence: TGTGCCAGCAGCGGAGAGGGACTAGCGGCCACCTACGAGCAGTACTTC. Translation gives CASSGEGLAATYEQYF. The chain carries TRBV9 and TRBJ2-7, with 11 bases identical to TRBD2. The V gene end was trimmed by 3 bases and the J gene end by 2 bases; junction bases not matched to a gene: 7. Germline V gives CDR1 SGDLS, CDR2 YYNGEE. The CDR3 runs 16 residues.

This clonotype was seen repeatedly, ten times or more. V is TRBV12-3 or TRBV12-4 and J is TRBJ1-1; D not certain. Trimming removed 2 bases from V and 8 bases from J, with 12 bases in between. This CDR3 is 13 amino acids long. This chain's CDR3 is CASSLWDRSEAFF. The DNA of the CDR3 is TGTGCCAGCAGTTTATGGGATAGGTCAGAAGCTTTCTTT.